One and the same sample provided the 8 T cell receptor beta chains below, sequenced in a study of T cell changes during pregnancy in multiple sclerosis. Produced via immunoSEQ multiplex PCR; TCRdb's table is partial and in-frame only. Here the sample spans around 35,000 clones, 92% being singletons. The specimen comprised CD4+ T cells from peripheral blood mononuclear cells, sampled after pregnancy. The receptors were gathered from a female donor with multiple sclerosis, enrolled in a pregnancy study.

The V call is TRBV5-1, the J call TRBJ1-3, with D perhaps TRBD1 (5 bases). The germline gives CDR1 SGHRS, CDR2 YFSETQ. This CDR3 has 14 residues. Trimming removed 4 bases at V and 0 bases at J, with 8 bases between. CDR3: CASSGGSSGNTIYF. The CDR3 DNA is TGCGCCAGCAGCGGGGGGAGCTCTGGAAACACCATATATTTT. The whole variable domain, remainder taken from reference TRBV5-1 and TRBJ1-3, is KAGVTQTPRYLIKTRGQQVTLSCSPISGHRSVSWYQQTPGQGLQFLFEYFSETQRNKGNFPGRFSGRQFSNSRSEMNVSTLELGDSALYLCASSGGSSGNTIYFGEGSWLTVV.

The genes are TRBV5-1 and TRBJ1-2; TRBD1 agrees at 11 bases. The CDR3 runs to 14 residues. The germline CDR1 and CDR2 sequences are SGHRS and YFSETQ. With 4 bases clipped from V and 5 bases from J, the junction kept 4 bases outside the gene matches. CDR3 DNA: TGCGCCAGCAGCGCCGGGACAGGGGGGTATGGCTACACCTTC. Protein: CASSAGTGGYGYTF.

The chain carries TRBV18 and TRBJ1-3, with a possible D match to TRBD1 (6 bases). The V end lost 6 bases, the J end lost 4 bases, and 19 bases lay between the germline ends. The CDR3 runs to 16 residues. Germline V CDR1 and CDR2: KGHSH, LQKENI. As DNA, the CDR3 is TGTGCCAGCTCCCCTCTTCTTGGGGGCGCGGGAAACACCATATATTTT. This translates into CASSPLLGGAGNTIYF.

The chain has TRBV4-2 and TRBJ2-2, with a tentative D call TRBD2 (6 bases). Trimming took 3 bases from V and 7 from J, leaving 12 bases between them. Per germline, CDR1 LGHNA and CDR2 YNFKEQ. CDR3 size: 14 residues. The CDR3 region has the DNA TGTGCCAGCAGCCACGACCCGGGGGTCGGGGAGCTGTTTTTT. The encoded protein is CASSHDPGVGELFF.

The chain links TRBV10-3 to TRBJ2-2; 7 positions match TRBD2. CDR3 length: 15 amino acids. The V gene's germline CDR1 is ENHRY and CDR2 SYGVKD. V trimming: 4 bases; J trimming: 2 bases; junction bases outside the gene matches: 4. CDR3 sequence: CAISVGTTNTGELFF. The CDR3 DNA follows: TGTGCCATCAGTGTAGGGACTACCAACACCGGGGAGCTGTTTTTT.

This chain connects TRBV5-4 to TRBJ1-1; 8 positions agree with TRBD1. This CDR3 has 16 residues. CDR1 and CDR2 from the germline V gene are SGHNT and YYREEE (reference sequence). J lost 1 base, V lost 4 bases, and 9 bases had no gene match. CDR3 region: CASSTSDRGPNTEAFF. The CDR3 DNA follows: TGTGCCAGCAGCACCTCAGACAGGGGTCCGAACACTGAAGCTTTCTTT.

CDR3 DNA: TGTGCCATCAGTGAGTCGCCGGGAAACTACAATGAGCAGTTCTTC. Its protein product is CAISESPGNYNEQFF. The chain couples TRBV10-3 to TRBJ2-1; TRBD2 might be the D (5 bases). V dropped 0 bases and J dropped 3 bases, with 9 bases sitting between them. The CDR3 is 15 residues long. Germline CDR1 is ENHRY and CDR2 is SYGVKD.

CDR3 coding DNA: TGTGCCATCAGTGAACTAGCGGGTCGCTCCTACAATGAGCAGTTCTTC. Protein sequence: CAISELAGRSYNEQFF. The rearrangement joins TRBV10-3 to TRBJ2-1; 9 bases line up with TRBD2. Germline trimming cut 3 bases from V and 0 bases from J; bases unmatched to any gene: 3. CDR3 length: 16 amino acids. In germline, CDR1 is ENHRY, CDR2 SYGVKD.